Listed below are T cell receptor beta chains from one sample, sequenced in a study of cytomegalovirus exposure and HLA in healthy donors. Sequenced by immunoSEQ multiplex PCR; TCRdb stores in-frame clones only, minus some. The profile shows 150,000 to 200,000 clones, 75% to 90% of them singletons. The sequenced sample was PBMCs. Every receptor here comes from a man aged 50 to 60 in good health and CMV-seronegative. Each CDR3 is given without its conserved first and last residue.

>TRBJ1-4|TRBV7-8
ASGGVFRRGEKLF
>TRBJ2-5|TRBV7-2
ASRLGTRKETQY
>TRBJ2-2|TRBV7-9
ASSLLNTGELF
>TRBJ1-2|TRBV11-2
ASSSKTVSAASPDYGYT
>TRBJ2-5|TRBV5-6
ASSLRGAQETQY
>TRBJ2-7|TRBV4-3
ASSQGGGLTYEQY
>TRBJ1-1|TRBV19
ASSFRAAGGTEAF
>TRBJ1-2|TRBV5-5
ASSYQGDYGYT
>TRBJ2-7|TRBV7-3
ASSPGSGSSYEQY
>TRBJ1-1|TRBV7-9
ASSPSNDRGTEAF
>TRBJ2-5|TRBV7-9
ASSSSSETQY
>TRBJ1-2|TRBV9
ASSVGLLGYT
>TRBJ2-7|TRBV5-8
ASSFSLLNPLYYEQY
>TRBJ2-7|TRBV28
ASAFAFGTGSYEQY
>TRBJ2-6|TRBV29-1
SVQTGTGANVLT
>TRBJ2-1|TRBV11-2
ASSLVLGALASHEQF
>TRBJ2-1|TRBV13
ASSLRSGAILNEQF